This T cell receptor (beta chain) was recovered during a study of chemoradiotherapy in HPV16-positive cancers. Only in-frame clones appear in the TCRdb table, and some are missing; sequencing was by immunoSEQ multiplex PCR. Of about 35,000 clones listed, about four fifths are singletons. Samples were taken several times over chemoradiotherapy. CDR3 length equals 14 residues. Germline V gene sequence: CDR1 LNHDA, CDR2 SQIVND (reference sequence). V gave up 3 bases and J gave up 3 bases, with 9 bases separating them. This chain uses TRBV19 with TRBJ2-1; possibly TRBD1 or TRBD2 for D (5 bases each). This receptor was taken from a human donor with HPV-associated anogenital cancer. This specimen consisted of blood, obtained from a patient who underwent chemoradiotherapy. The CDR3 loop is CASSIGTLYNEQFF. The CDR3 DNA sequence: TGTGCCAGTAGTATTGGGACCCTCTACAATGAGCAGTTCTTC.